The next 19 T cell receptor beta chains were all read from a single sample in a study of Ad26.COV2.S vaccination and SARS-CoV-2 variants. This sample's treatment: roughly 20 received Ad26.COV2.S at low or high dose, single or two shots; about 5 received placebo; per-sample allocation not given. Sampling occurred on day 63 after the first vaccine or placebo injection. Some clones are missing from TCRdb's copy, which holds only in-frame ones; the method was immunoSEQ multiplex PCR. The profile covers approximately 420,000 clones, with less than 90% appearing a single time and 3.5% taken by the ten largest. Sequenced here: peripheral blood, sampled in a trial of Ad26.COV2.S vaccine versus placebo. The receptor set was obtained from a person aged 18-60 years who received the Ad26.COV2.S COVID-19 vaccine or a placebo.

This chain connects TRBV28 to TRBJ1-2; D remains unclear. CDR3 length: 13 amino acids. The ends were cut back, 5 bases at V and 3 bases at J, with 10 bases in the middle. Germline values: CDR1 MDHEN, CDR2 SYDVKM. CDR3 bases: TGTGCCAGCAGTACAGAGTTTCACTATGGCTACACCTTC. Encoded protein: CASSTEFHYGYTF.

The gene calls are TRBV7-6 and TRBJ2-1, with 8 bases fitting TRBD2. In germline, CDR1 is SGHVS, CDR2 FNYEAQ. With V trimmed by 4 bases and J by 4 bases, 9 bases remained unmatched. This CDR3 contains 16 residues. The CDR3 spells CASSSFRERGYNEQFF. CDR3 DNA sequence: TGTGCCAGCAGCTCTTTTAGGGAGCGGGGGTACAATGAGCAGTTCTTC.

This CDR3 is CASSSSGGVYNEQFF. CDR3 nucleotides: TGTGCCAGCAGCTCTAGCGGGGGGGTCTACAATGAGCAGTTCTTC. The chain links TRBV7-2 to TRBJ2-1, with 12 bases lining up with TRBD2. The trim removed 4 bases at V and 3 bases at J, leaving 1 base unmatched. The length of the CDR3 is 15 residues. Germline V gene lookup returns CDR1 SGHTA and CDR2 FQGNSA.

This clone was seen more than once but under ten times. This chain links TRBV2 with TRBJ1-3; TRBD1 matches at 7 bases. Germline assignment: CDR1 SNHLY and CDR2 FYNNEI. This CDR3 spans 11 amino acids. The V and J ends lost 4 bases and 16 bases, in that order; junction bases with no gene match: 7. The CDR3 DNA is TGTGCCAGCAGTGCGGTGCGGGACAGTTATTTT. It specifies CASSAVRDSYF. Together with reference TRBV2 and TRBJ1-3, the CDR3 gives the full variable domain: EPEVTQTPSHQVTQMGQEVILRCVPISNHLYFYWYRQILGQKVEFLVSFYNNEISEKSEIFDDQFSVERPDGSNFTLKIRSTKLEDSAMYFCASSAVRDSYFGEGSWLTVV.

Here the CDR3 reads CASSLEGAVWANVLTF. The CDR3 DNA sequence: TGTGCCAGCAGCTTGGAGGGGGCTGTCTGGGCCAACGTCCTGACTTTC. J is TRBJ2-6 and V is TRBV5-5; 7 positions agree with TRBD1. After removal of 0 bases from V and 5 bases from J, the junction contained 5 bases not matched to a gene. CDR3 length: 16 amino acids. From germline, CDR1 is SGHKS and CDR2 YYEKEE (reference sequence).

The chain combines TRBV4-1 with TRBJ2-3; the match to TRBD2 covers 13 bases. Germline trimming cut 3 bases from V and 4 bases from J; bases unmatched to any gene: 7. Germline CDR1 is MGHRA and CDR2 is YSYEKL. The CDR3 has 17 amino acids. DNA of the CDR3: TGCGCCAGCAGCCAGACCGGGACTAGCGGGAAATCAGATACGCAGTATTTT. It codes for CASSQTGTSGKSDTQYF.

This clone was counted once. V usage is TRBV5-4 and J usage is TRBJ1-2; 7 bases line up with TRBD1. From germline, CDR1 is SGHNT and CDR2 YYREEE (reference sequence). V was clipped by 4 bases and J by 4 bases; unmatched bases: 10. The CDR3 has 15 amino acids. The CDR3 protein is CASSPGRDRSYGYTF. The CDR3 nucleotides are TGTGCCAGCAGCCCCGGCCGGGACAGATCCTATGGCTACACCTTC.

This chain connects TRBV19 to TRBJ1-5; D unclear. The V and J ends lost 1 base and 4 bases respectively, with 11 bases between them. Germline-derived CDR1 and CDR2 are LNHDA and SQIVND (reference sequence). This CDR3 spans 15 amino acids. In DNA, the CDR3 is TGTGCCAGTAGTATAGGGACGGTCGGGAATCAGCCCCAGCATTTT. It specifies CASSIGTVGNQPQHF.

The rearrangement links TRBV12-3 or TRBV12-4 to TRBJ1-5; no definite D call. Trimming removed 6 bases at V and 1 base at J, with 4 bases between. The CDR3 contains 12 residues. This CDR3 is CASSWSNQPQHF. The DNA of the CDR3 is TGTGCCAGCAGCTGGAGCAATCAGCCCCAGCATTTT.

The rearrangement uses TRBV14 and TRBJ1-2; D remains unclear. This CDR3 is built from 15 residues. Germline-derived CDR1 and CDR2 are SGHDN and FVKESK. Trimming left V 1 base short and J 4 bases short, with 13 bases between. CDR3 sequence (DNA): TGTGCCAGCAGCCAAGTGCCGGATGTTGGCTATGGCTACACCTTC. Translated, it gives CASSQVPDVGYGYTF. Based on the CDR3 plus reference TRBV14 and TRBJ1-2, the full variable domain is EAGVTQFPSHSVIEKGQTVTLRCDPISGHDNLYWYRRVMGKEIKFLLHFVKESKQDESGMPNNRFLAERTGGTYSTLKVQPAELEDSGVYFCASSQVPDVGYGYTFGSGTRLTVV.

The V and J genes are TRBV5-1 and TRBJ2-5, with D hard to call. Between the trimmed V and J ends, which lost 2 bases and 3 bases, there was a span of 8 bases. The CDR3 runs 13 residues. Germline V gives CDR1 SGHRS, CDR2 YFSETQ. The CDR3 DNA follows: TGCGCCAGCAGCTTTGACACGGAAGAGACCCAGTACTTC. Protein: CASSFDTEETQYF. Together with reference TRBV5-1 and TRBJ2-5, the CDR3 gives the full variable domain: KAGVTQTPRYLIKTRGQQVTLSCSPISGHRSVSWYQQTPGQGLQFLFEYFSETQRNKGNFPGRFSGRQFSNSRSEMNVSTLELGDSALYLCASSFDTEETQYFGPGTRLLVL.

This chain uses TRBV18 with TRBJ1-2; perhaps TRBD1 as D (6 bases). V dropped 3 bases and J dropped 3 bases, with 11 bases sitting between them. There are 14 residues in the CDR3. Germline assignment: CDR1 KGHSH and CDR2 LQKENI. The CDR3 protein is CASSPDSGDYGYTF. The CDR3, as DNA: TGTGCCAGCTCACCGGACAGTGGAGACTATGGCTACACCTTC.

This chain links TRBV2 with TRBJ1-2, with D perhaps matching TRBD1 (6 bases). The CDR3 runs 13 residues. Germline V gene data show CDR1 as SNHLY and CDR2 as FYNNEI. Trimming removed 8 bases at V and 0 bases at J, with 10 bases between. In DNA, the CDR3 is TGTGCCAGCCAGGGGCCGGCTAACTATGGCTACACCTTC. It is translated as CASQGPANYGYTF.

About this clone: Because the CDR3's place on the DNA is in doubt, the DNA is left out and the CDR3 is given as listed by TCRdb. The genes are TRBV2 and TRBJ1-2; whether TRBD1, the table's D call, matches the DNA was not checked. The CDR3 contains 12 residues when both ends are counted. The germline V gene encodes CDR1 SNHLY and CDR2 FYNNEI. The CDR3 here is CASSVGQGAWTF.

The rearrangement joins TRBV6-6 to TRBJ1-5; D gene ambiguous. The CDR3 extends over 13 amino acids. Germline V gene data show CDR1 as MNHNY and CDR2 as SVGAGI (reference sequence). V was clipped by 4 bases and J by 7 bases, with 11 bases between them. In DNA form, the CDR3 reads TGTGCCAGCAGTTTATCATTTTCCCAGCCCCAGCATTTT. This sequence encodes CASSLSFSQPQHF.

V usage is TRBV6-5 and J usage is TRBJ2-1; D remains unclear. The CDR3 has 14 residues. CDR1 is MNHEY and CDR2 is SVGAGI in the germline V gene. Trimming stripped 6 bases from V and 5 bases from J, with 14 bases between. The CDR3 region has the DNA TGTGCCAGCAGGGACGGTTCGTGGGACAATGAGCAGTTCTTC. This encodes CASRDGSWDNEQFF.

V gene TRBV3-1 (or the pseudogene TRBV3-2) combines with J gene TRBJ2-5; TRBD1 is a possible D gene (7 bases). The CDR3 totals 16 residues. From germline, CDR1 is LGHDT and CDR2 YNNKEL (reference sequence). The V and J ends lost 1 base and 1 base respectively, with 13 bases between them. The CDR3 reads CASSQAGAGGQETQYF. The DNA for the CDR3 is TGTGCCAGCAGCCAAGCGGGGGCAGGGGGCCAAGAGACCCAGTACTTC.

Only a few counts were recorded for this clone. The chain combines TRBV7-2 with TRBJ1-3, with D possibly TRBD1 on 6 matching bases. With 5 bases removed from V and 0 bases from J, the gap between germline ends came to 20 bases. CDR1 is SGHTA and CDR2 is FQGNSA in the germline V gene. The CDR3 loop spans 18 amino acids. CDR3 amino acids: CASSPRSTGGLSGNTIYF. CDR3 sequence (DNA): TGTGCCAGCAGCCCCCGCTCGACAGGAGGTCTCTCTGGAAACACCATATATTTT.

V usage is TRBV18 and J usage is TRBJ2-7, with 10 bases aligning to TRBD2. Looked up from germline, CDR1 is KGHSH and CDR2 is LQKENI. J lost 4 bases, V lost 6 bases, and 9 bases had no gene match. This CDR3 has 15 amino acids. The CDR3 loop reads CASSQSGGAAYEQYF. The CDR3 bases are TGTGCCAGCTCCCAGAGCGGGGGGGCCGCTTACGAGCAGTACTTC.